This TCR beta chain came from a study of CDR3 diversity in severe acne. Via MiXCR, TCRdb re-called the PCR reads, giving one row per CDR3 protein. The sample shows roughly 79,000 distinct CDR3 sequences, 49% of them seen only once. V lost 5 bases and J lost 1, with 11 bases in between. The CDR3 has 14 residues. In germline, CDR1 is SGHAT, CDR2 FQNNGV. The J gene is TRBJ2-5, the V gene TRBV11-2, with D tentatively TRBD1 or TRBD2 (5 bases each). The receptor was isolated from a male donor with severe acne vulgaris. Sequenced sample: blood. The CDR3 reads CASSNRDGQETQYF. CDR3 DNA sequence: TGTGCCAGCAGCAACCGGGACGGCCAAGAGACCCAGTACTTC.